These 31 T cell receptor beta chains were all obtained from the same sample, sequenced in a study of blood T cell repertoires in COVID-19. The assay was immunoSEQ multiplex PCR, and TCRdb's table has in-frame clones only and misses some. Of around 78,000 clones in the sample, approximately 85% were seen once. The sample was peripheral blood. The source of these receptors is a human donor in a cohort sampled during active COVID-19.

The chain recombines TRBV5-3 with TRBJ2-5; 10 nucleotides align to TRBD2. TRBV5-3 counts as an open reading frame of uncertain function. Germline trimming cut 1 base from V and 4 bases from J; bases unmatched to any gene: 4. The length of the CDR3 is 15 residues. CDR3 coding DNA: TGTGCCAGAAGCTTGTCTAGCGGGAGACTAGAGACCCAGTACTTC. Protein sequence: CARSLSSGRLETQYF.

The CDR3 DNA is TGTGCCGGAGGCGGTCGGACAGGGGGCTATAGTGGCAATCAGCCCCAGCATTTT. Amino acid sequence: CAGGGRTGGYSGNQPQHF. This chain joins TRBV19 and TRBJ1-5; 11 positions agree with TRBD1. Germline CDR1 and CDR2: LNHDA and SQIVND (reference sequence). V was clipped by 11 bases and J by 2 bases; unmatched bases: 17. The CDR3 is 18 residues long. The full variable domain, its missing parts supplied by reference TRBV19 and TRBJ1-5, is DGGITQSPKYLFRKEGQNVTLSCEQNLNHDAMYWYRQDPGQGLRLIYYSQIVNDFQKGDIAEGYSVSREKKESFPLTVTSAQKNPTAFYLCAGGGRTGGYSGNQPQHFGDGTRLSIL.

V gene TRBV5-1 combines with J gene TRBJ2-2, with no clear D. Trimming pared 1 base from V and 3 bases from J, leaving 7 bases between. This CDR3 has 14 residues. The germline gives CDR1 SGHRS, CDR2 YFSETQ. The CDR3 loop is CASSLTVYTGELFF. The DNA for the CDR3 is TGCGCCAGCAGCTTGACAGTATACACCGGGGAGCTGTTTTTT.

V is TRBV28 and J is TRBJ2-7, with 7 bases identical to TRBD1. The CDR3 consists of 12 residues. V lost 6 bases, J lost 3 bases, and 2 bases stayed unmatched. Germline CDR1 and CDR2: MDHEN and SYDVKM. Written as DNA, the CDR3 is TGTGCCAGCAGGGGACAGAACTACGAGCAGTACTTC. It yields the protein CASRGQNYEQYF.

The chain couples TRBV4-3 to TRBJ1-6, with D perhaps TRBD1 (6 bases). CDR3 size: 13 residues. CDR1 is LGHNA, CDR2 YSLEER, per germline. V was pared by 2 bases and J by 11 bases, with 10 bases between. The CDR3 DNA reads TGCGCCAGCAGCCAAAACAGGGCGACACCCCTCCACTTT. This translates into CASSQNRATPLHF.

CDR3 loop: CASKRAGSQETQYF. CDR3 sequence (DNA): TGTGCCAGTAAAAGAGCGGGATCCCAAGAGACCCAGTACTTC. This chain joins TRBV19 and TRBJ2-5; 7 nucleotides agree with TRBD2. Germline assignment: CDR1 LNHDA and CDR2 SQIVND (reference sequence). V shed 7 bases, J shed 1 base, and the junction held 6 bases outside the gene matches. The CDR3 consists of 14 residues.

The V gene is TRBV14, the J gene TRBJ2-5; 11 positions match TRBD2. The V and J ends lost 1 base and 3 bases, in that order; junction bases with no gene match: 1. The CDR3 sequence is 15 residues long. Germline CDR1 and CDR2: SGHDN and FVKESK. The CDR3 protein is CASSQVAGGKETQYF. CDR3 bases: TGTGCCAGCAGCCAAGTAGCGGGGGGGAAAGAGACCCAGTACTTC.

This sequence joins TRBV19 and TRBJ2-5, with 9 bases that match TRBD2. CDR3 length equals 15 residues. The germline CDR1 and CDR2 sequences are LNHDA and SQIVND (reference sequence). Unmatched junction bases numbered 10, after V lost 5 bases and J lost 6 bases. CDR3 DNA: TGTGCCAGTAGTTCTAGCGGGATCTCTAAACAGACCCAGTACTTC. Protein: CASSSSGISKQTQYF.

The chain is built from TRBV4-3 and TRBJ2-7; D possibly corresponds to TRBD2 (5 bases). Germline lookup yields CDR1 LGHNA and CDR2 YSLEER. V gave up 0 bases and J gave up 6 bases, with 12 bases separating them. The length of the CDR3 is 14 residues. CDR3 sequence: CASSQDRAGGEQYF. The CDR3 bases are TGCGCCAGCAGCCAAGATAGGGCGGGCGGCGAGCAGTACTTC.

The chain uses TRBV4-2 and TRBJ2-1; TRBD2 aligns across 8 bases. CDR3 length: 15 residues. The ends lost 0 bases at V and 7 bases at J; junction bases unmatched: 5. CDR1 LGHNA and CDR2 YNFKEQ come from the germline V gene. The chain's CDR3 is CASSQEGGLANEQFF. In DNA form, the CDR3 reads TGTGCCAGCAGCCAAGAAGGCGGACTAGCAAATGAGCAGTTCTTC.

V is TRBV5-1 and J is TRBJ2-1; 10 bases agree with TRBD2. The V gene's germline CDR1 is SGHRS and CDR2 YFSETQ. V gave up 4 bases and J gave up 5 bases; unmatched junction bases: 6. The CDR3 is made up of 15 amino acids. CDR3 residues: CASSESSGRHNEQFF. CDR3 bases: TGCGCCAGCAGCGAATCTAGCGGGAGACACAATGAGCAGTTCTTC.

This chain links TRBV5-4 with TRBJ2-5; 9 bases are shared with TRBD2. J gave up 4 bases and V 2 bases, and 6 bases lay outside the gene matches. CDR3 length: 15 residues. Germline values: CDR1 SGHNT, CDR2 YYREEE (reference sequence). The CDR3 protein is CASSLGREGRETQYF. The CDR3 nucleotides are TGTGCCAGCAGCTTAGGGCGGGAGGGCCGAGAGACCCAGTACTTC.

The J gene is TRBJ2-2, the V gene TRBV9; 8 bases fit TRBD2. V shed 0 bases, J shed 5 bases, and the junction held 9 bases outside the gene matches. The germline V gene has CDR1 SGDLS and CDR2 YYNGEE. The CDR3 consists of 17 residues. The chain's CDR3 is CASSVEGLAGGTGELFF. The CDR3 coding sequence is TGTGCCAGCAGCGTAGAAGGACTAGCCGGGGGTACCGGGGAGCTGTTTTTT.

This clone came up a few times. The rearrangement links TRBV7-9 to TRBJ2-2; 9 bases match TRBD1. The CDR3 length is 16 residues. J lost 4 bases, V lost 5 bases, and 8 bases had no gene match. Germline V gene data show CDR1 as SEHNR and CDR2 as FQNEAQ (reference sequence). The CDR3 bases are TGTGCCAGCAGCCGCGGACAGGGGATGGCCACCGGGGAGCTGTTTTTT. Translation: CASSRGQGMATGELFF.

The chain joins TRBV7-2 to TRBJ2-1, with D maybe TRBD2 (6 bases). Trimming took 4 bases from V and 4 from J, leaving 14 bases between them. Germline loops: CDR1 SGHTA, CDR2 FQGNSA. The CDR3 is made up of 15 amino acids. The CDR3 region is CASSSRDSPYNEQFF. CDR3 sequence (DNA): TGTGCCAGCAGCTCCCGGGACTCTCCTTACAATGAGCAGTTCTTC.

This chain uses TRBV7-2 with TRBJ1-4; the D is unclear. V gave up 3 bases and J gave up 8 bases, with 13 bases separating them. Germline loops: CDR1 SGHTA, CDR2 FQGNSA. This CDR3 contains 14 residues. The CDR3 DNA is TGTGCCAGCAGCTTTCCGGGCGGGTGGGAAAAACTGTTTTTT. This sequence encodes CASSFPGGWEKLFF. The variable domain in full, with the rest retrieved from reference TRBV7-2 and TRBJ1-4, is GAGVSQSPSNKVTEKGKDVELRCDPISGHTALYWYRQSLGQGLEFLIYFQGNSAPDKSGLPSDRFSAERTGGSVSTLTIQRTQQEDSAVYLCASSFPGGWEKLFFGSGTQLSVL.

V gene TRBV18 combines with J gene TRBJ1-2; the D is unclear. The germline CDR1 and CDR2 sequences are KGHSH and LQKENI. The CDR3 sequence is 13 residues long. Trimming pared 4 bases from V and 2 bases from J, leaving 8 bases between. The CDR3 DNA sequence: TGTGCCAGCTCACACACAGAAAACTATGGCTACACCTTC. Its translation: CASSHTENYGYTF.

The gene calls are TRBV7-9 and TRBJ1-1; TRBD1 might be the D (5 bases). Germline V gene sequence: CDR1 SEHNR, CDR2 FQNEAQ (reference sequence). The V and J ends lost 8 bases and 8 bases respectively, with 18 bases between them. CDR3 length equals 13 residues. The CDR3 nucleotides read TGTGCCAGCTCCTATCAGGAGGGACTCGAAGCTTTCTTT. This translates into CASSYQEGLEAFF.

The chain links TRBV7-3 to TRBJ2-1, with D perhaps TRBD1 (5 bases). This CDR3 is 16 amino acids long. The V end lost 0 bases, the J end lost 0 bases, and 9 bases lay between the germline ends. CDR1 and CDR2 from the germline V gene are SGHTA and FQGTGA. The CDR3 reads CASSLTIGASYNEQFF. In DNA, the CDR3 is TGTGCCAGCAGCTTAACCATAGGGGCCTCCTACAATGAGCAGTTCTTC.

This chain connects TRBV19 to TRBJ1-4, with 7 bases fitting TRBD1. J was trimmed by 3 bases and V by 7 bases; bases with no gene match: 5. The CDR3 runs 14 residues. In germline, CDR1 is LNHDA, CDR2 SQIVND (reference sequence). The chain's CDR3 is CASTQGEANEKLFF. The CDR3 nucleotides are TGTGCCAGTACGCAGGGGGAGGCTAATGAAAAACTGTTTTTT.

The chain is built from TRBV29-1 and TRBJ2-1; 10 positions match TRBD1. V trimming: 7 bases; J trimming: 7 bases; junction bases outside the gene matches: 4. Germline lookup yields CDR1 SQVTM and CDR2 ANQGSEA. The CDR3 totals 12 residues. The CDR3 spells CSARTGGNEQFF. The CDR3 DNA sequence: TGCAGCGCACGGACAGGGGGGAATGAGCAGTTCTTC.

Concerning this clone: Distinct nucleotide sequences in the sample also encode this CDR3. This chain uses TRBV19 with TRBJ1-2, with 7 bases identical to TRBD1. The CDR3 is made up of 14 amino acids. CDR1 is LNHDA, CDR2 SQIVND, per germline (reference sequence). With V trimmed by 1 base and J by 5 bases, 4 bases remained unmatched. The CDR3: CASSIGQGGYGYTF. The CDR3 region has the DNA TGTGCCAGTAGTATAGGACAGGGCGGATATGGCTACACCTTC.

This clone was counted between two and nine times. The rearrangement joins TRBV7-3 to TRBJ2-5; 7 bases fit TRBD1. The length of the CDR3 is 13 residues. Germline values: CDR1 SGHTA, CDR2 FQGTGA. V dropped 6 bases and J dropped 6; count of bases not matched to a gene: 7. DNA of the CDR3: TGTGCCAGCAGTCAGGGGGAGCACAAGACCCAGTACTTC. This sequence encodes CASSQGEHKTQYF.

The V call is TRBV5-4, the J call TRBJ2-1, with 8 nucleotides matching TRBD1. The trim removed 4 bases at V and 5 bases at J, leaving 11 bases unmatched. Germline assignment: CDR1 SGHNT and CDR2 YYREEE (reference sequence). The CDR3 is 16 residues long. This CDR3 reads CASSTRQGKDNNEQFF. CDR3 sequence (DNA): TGTGCCAGCAGCACGAGACAGGGGAAGGATAACAATGAGCAGTTCTTC.

In its sample, this clone was seen once. J is TRBJ2-5 and V is TRBV7-2; 12 positions agree with TRBD2. V was clipped by 3 bases and J by 0 bases; unmatched bases: 8. This CDR3 region has 18 residues. Germline CDR1 and CDR2: SGHTA and FQGNSA. The CDR3 reads CASSFASGGATYQETQYF. CDR3 nucleotide sequence: TGTGCCAGCAGCTTCGCTAGCGGGGGGGCCACGTACCAAGAGACCCAGTACTTC.

This chain connects TRBV2 to TRBJ1-2, with 8 bases lining up with TRBD1. Germline V gives CDR1 SNHLY, CDR2 FYNNEI. Trimming removed 8 bases from V and 6 bases from J; junction bases left unmatched: 2. This CDR3 comprises 11 residues. Here the CDR3 reads CASGQGDGYTF. As DNA, the CDR3 is TGTGCCAGCGGACAGGGCGATGGCTACACCTTC.

Turning to this clone: The sample contains more than one DNA sequence encoding this CDR3. The V and J genes are TRBV4-3 and TRBJ2-3, with 11 bases identical to TRBD2. Germline values: CDR1 LGHNA, CDR2 YSLEER. Trimming cost V 5 bases and J 0 bases; bases outside gene matches: 4. This CDR3 has 16 residues. The CDR3 spells CASSSLAGGSTDTQYF. CDR3 in DNA: TGCGCCAGCAGCAGCCTAGCGGGAGGTAGCACAGATACGCAGTATTTT.

The rearrangement links TRBV24-1 to TRBJ2-3; 8 positions agree with TRBD1. Trimming removed 9 bases from V and 5 bases from J; junction bases left unmatched: 12. The germline V gene has CDR1 KGHDR and CDR2 SFDVKD. This CDR3 comprises 15 residues. CDR3 sequence reads: CATQGGQVSGDTQYF. The DNA for the CDR3 is TGTGCCACCCAGGGGGGACAGGTGTCCGGAGATACGCAGTATTTT.

The chain recombines TRBV4-3 with TRBJ2-1, with 7 bases matching TRBD2. Trimming at V came to 2 bases and at J to 7 bases, leaving 8 bases not matched to a gene. Germline CDR1 LGHNA, CDR2 YSLEER. CDR3 length equals 15 residues. The CDR3 loop is CASSQSGLPWNEQFF. In nucleotides, the CDR3 is TGCGCCAGCAGCCAATCGGGACTACCTTGGAATGAGCAGTTCTTC.

The rearrangement uses TRBV19 and TRBJ2-1; 7 nucleotides match TRBD2. The V gene's germline CDR1 is LNHDA and CDR2 SQIVND (reference sequence). The CDR3 totals 18 residues. Trimming took 0 bases from V and 0 from J; bases not matched to a gene: 8. Written as DNA, the CDR3 is TGTGCCAGTAGTATAGATCTTCTAGCGGCAAACTCCTACAATGAGCAGTTCTTC. It is translated as CASSIDLLAANSYNEQFF.

V usage is TRBV4-2 and J usage is TRBJ2-4; D is perhaps TRBD1 (6 bases). CDR1 and CDR2 (germline): LGHNA, YNFKEQ. The CDR3 has 15 amino acids. Trimming pared 0 bases from V and 2 bases from J, leaving 8 bases between. The CDR3: CASSQEQGSKNIQYF. CDR3 nucleotide sequence: TGTGCCAGCAGCCAAGAACAGGGTTCCAAAAACATTCAGTACTTC.